A single T cell receptor (beta chain) is shown here with its context. Its cognate antigen is unknown. These data are taken from a study of cytomegalovirus exposure and HLA in healthy donors. The CDR3 consists of 15 residues. V trimming: 6 bases; J trimming: 8 bases; junction bases outside the gene matches: 11. Germline CDR1 reads MNHEY; CDR2 reads SVGAGI. The PCR made use of 60 Vbeta and 13 Jbeta primers. Libraries were prepared by immunoSEQ multiplex PCR; TCRdb keeps only in-frame clonotypes and omits some of them. This sample has about 190,000 clones; 60% to 80% occur once, and the top ten carry 3.1%. Study conclusions and caveats: Previous analysis showed most TCR beta V segments were productive about 87% or about 30% of the time.

Sequencing was done on a sample of PBMCs. The sequence was collected from a woman in her thirties in good health and CMV-seropositive. The chain combines TRBV6-5 with TRBJ1-4; 8 nucleotides line up with TRBD1. The CDR3 spells CASSSTGGLREKLFF. The CDR3 DNA sequence: TGTGCCAGCAGCTCAACAGGGGGTCTTAGGGAAAAACTGTTTTTT.